Shown below are 27 T cell receptor beta chains from a single sample sequenced in a study of CD8+CD57+ T cells in acquired aplastic anemia. Patients sequenced had flow cytometry evidence of CD8+CD57+ cell expansion. Both TCR beta VDJ combination and CDR3 sequence profiling were carried out. Genomic DNA was the template for this profiling. TCRdb reanalysed the reads using MiXCR and keeps one entry per CDR3 protein. The sample contains under 350,000 distinct CDR3 sequences, 56% of which appear only once. Sample: sorted CD4+, CD8+, or CD8+CD57+ T cells (not recorded which) from PBMCs. These receptor sequences come from a human donor with aplastic anemia.

This chain connects TRBV2 to TRBJ2-2; the D is unclear. The length of the CDR3 is 14 residues. Trimming left V 0 bases short and J 7 bases short, with 9 bases between. Per germline, CDR1 SNHLY and CDR2 FYNNEI. This chain's CDR3 is CASSEAIGLGELFF. The CDR3 coding sequence is TGTGCCAGCAGTGAAGCAATCGGTCTCGGGGAGCTGTTTTTT. Complete variable domain (other parts from reference TRBV2 and TRBJ2-2): EPEVTQTPSHQVTQMGQEVILRCVPISNHLYFYWYRQILGQKVEFLVSFYNNEISEKSEIFDDQFSVERPDGSNFTLKIRSTKLEDSAMYFCASSEAIGLGELFFGEGSRLTVL.

In its sample, this clonotype was seen many times. The gene calls are TRBV5-1 and TRBJ2-5; 12 positions agree with TRBD2. The CDR3 spans 16 residues. Germline CDR1 is SGHRS and CDR2 is YFSETQ. Unmatched junction bases numbered 11, after V lost 4 bases and J lost 7 bases. CDR3 DNA: TGCGCCAGCAGCCCTGGGACTAGCGGGTCCCTAGGGACCCAGTACTTC. Translated, it gives CASSPGTSGSLGTQYF.

The gene calls are TRBV24-1 and TRBJ2-1; perhaps D is TRBD1 or TRBD2 (5 bases each). The CDR3 length is 17 residues. V was trimmed by 3 bases and J by 4 bases, leaving 18 bases between them. Per germline, CDR1 KGHDR and CDR2 SFDVKD. The CDR3 nucleotides are TGTGCCACCAGTGATAATTGGGGACCAGGTGGGTACAATGAGCAGTTCTTC. Translated, it gives CATSDNWGPGGYNEQFF.

Turning to this clonotype: At one end, the junction sequence differs from germline, possibly due to a read error. The chain combines TRBV2 with TRBJ1-3, with D unclear. Germline lookup yields CDR1 SNHLY and CDR2 FYNNEI. This CDR3 has 16 residues. In DNA, the CDR3 is TGTGCCGGCAGAAGGACCTATTTTAACTCTGGAAACACCATATATTTT. Translation gives CAGRRTYFNSGNTIYF.

Concerning this clonotype: Without the conserved terminal phenylalanine or tryptophan, this CDR3 likely stems from a read error. This rearrangement joins TRBV2 to TRBJ2-7; TRBD2 aligns across 7 bases. Trimming cost V 5 bases and J 1 base; bases outside gene matches: 8. Germline V gene lookup returns CDR1 SNHLY and CDR2 FYNNEI. The CDR3 totals 15 residues. The DNA for the CDR3 is TGTGCCAGCAGTCTTCGCGGGAGTTGGTCCTACGAGCAGTACCTC. Residues: CASSLRGSWSYEQYL.

At least ten counts were recorded for this clonotype. V usage is TRBV6-5 and J usage is TRBJ2-7, with a weak D call TRBD2 (7 bases). The CDR3 length is 15 residues. V dropped 6 bases and J dropped 2 bases, with 17 bases sitting between them. Germline CDR1 is MNHEY and CDR2 is SVGAGI. CDR3 in amino acids: CASSRIGGLPYEQYF. The CDR3 DNA is TGTGCCAGCAGCCGAATCGGGGGGCTTCCCTACGAGCAGTACTTC.

On this clonotype itself: The CDR3 does not end in the conserved phenylalanine or tryptophan, so this is likely a read error. This chain links TRBV28 with TRBJ2-2; weak D call: TRBD1 (5 bases). Germline V gene sequence: CDR1 MDHEN, CDR2 SYDVKM. The germline V and J ends were trimmed by 7 bases and 0 bases, with 9 bases remaining between them. The CDR3 has 14 residues. CDR3 region: CASNDRTNTGELFL. The CDR3 nucleotides read TGTGCCAGCAATGACAGAACGAACACCGGGGAGCTGTTTTTG.

The rearrangement joins TRBV12-3 or TRBV12-4 to TRBJ1-2; D not certain. The CDR3 loop spans 11 amino acids. V lost 7 bases to trimming and J lost 8 bases, with 11 bases between them. CDR3 DNA: TGTGCCAGCACTCTCCTGCGCGGCTACACCTTC. The encoded protein is CASTLLRGYTF.

V usage is TRBV7-7 and J usage is TRBJ2-3; perhaps TRBD2 as D (5 bases). Germline V gives CDR1 SSHAT, CDR2 FNYEAQ (reference sequence). The CDR3 covers 14 residues. CDR3 nucleotides: TGTGCTAGCGACTCCTTTTTGGGCACAGATACGCAGTATTTT. This codes for CASDSFLGTDTQYF.

As regards this clonotype: The junction departs from the called germline gene at one end, perhaps through a read error. The J gene is TRBJ2-3, the V gene TRBV7-9; 9 positions agree with TRBD1. This CDR3 region has 16 residues. CDR1 is SEHNR and CDR2 is FQNEAQ in the germline V gene (reference sequence). The CDR3 coding sequence is TGTGCCAGCAGCTCGTCTGGGACAGGGAGCACAAATACGCAGTATTTT. This codes for CASSSSGTGSTNTQYF.

The CDR3 reads CASSSGGGRETQYF. Here the CDR3 DNA reads TGTGCCAGCAGCAGCGGGGGGGGGCGAGAGACCCAGTACTTC. The chain employs TRBV7-3 and TRBJ2-5; TRBD2 agrees at 10 bases. Germline values: CDR1 SGHTA, CDR2 FQGTGA. The CDR3 contains 14 residues. V shed 5 bases, J shed 4 bases, and the junction held 4 bases outside the gene matches.

The chain combines TRBV6-5 with TRBJ1-1; the match to TRBD1 covers 7 bases. Losses at the gene ends were 7 bases for V and 5 bases for J; bases not matched to a gene: 10. CDR1 and CDR2 (germline): MNHEY, SVGAGI. CDR3 length: 14 amino acids. CDR3 in amino acids: CASTYNRGGTEAFF. The CDR3 nucleotides read TGTGCCAGCACCTACAACAGGGGAGGGACTGAAGCTTTCTTT.

This clonotype was seen many times. J is TRBJ1-3 and V is TRBV20-1; D call uncertain. V lost 3 bases and J 5 bases, leaving 14 bases between the germline ends. The germline CDR1 and CDR2 sequences are DFQATT and SNEGSKA (reference sequence). This CDR3 is 14 amino acids long. The CDR3 reads CSARTRDGRNTIYF. For the CDR3, the DNA is TGCAGTGCTAGGACGAGGGATGGGAGAAACACCATATATTTT.

The rearrangement uses TRBV2 and TRBJ1-2, with unresolved D. Germline CDR1 and CDR2: SNHLY and FYNNEI. The V end was cut by 2 bases, the J end by 5 bases, with 9 bases between. CDR3 length: 13 amino acids. CDR3 nucleotides: TGTGCCAGCAGTGAACTCTGGACTTATGGCTACACCTTC. Amino acids: CASSELWTYGYTF.

This sequence joins TRBV2 and TRBJ2-5, with 16 bases identical to TRBD2. CDR1 and CDR2 from the germline V gene are SNHLY and FYNNEI. CDR3 size: 17 residues. V shed 4 bases, J shed 5 bases, and the junction held 7 bases outside the gene matches. DNA of the CDR3: TGTGCCAGCAGTGCTGGGACTAGCGGGGGGGCCCGGGAGACCCAGTACTTC. Its translation: CASSAGTSGGARETQYF.

There are many counts of this clonotype. The chain has TRBV5-6 and TRBJ2-3; 8 bases line up with TRBD2. Per the germline V gene, CDR1 is SGHDT and CDR2 is YYEEEE. The V segment lost 6 bases and the J segment 5 bases; nucleotides outside the gene matches: 14. The CDR3 consists of 16 residues. CDR3 nucleotides: TGTGCCAGCACCCGGGTCGATAGCGGGGCGGGAGATACGCAGTATTTT. It translates to CASTRVDSGAGDTQYF.

About this clonotype: A junction boundary mismatches the germline segment, possibly from a read error. V is TRBV7-8 and J is TRBJ2-5; 10 positions agree with TRBD2. Germline-derived CDR1 and CDR2 are SGHVS and FQNEAQ. This CDR3 has 13 residues. The CDR3: CASSLAGVETQYF. CDR3 sequence (DNA): TGTGCCAGCAGCCTAGCGGGGGTAGAGACCCAGTACTTC.

This clonotype was counted many times. This chain links TRBV6-1 with TRBJ1-3; TRBD1 agrees at 7 bases. This CDR3 is 15 amino acids long. Germline V gene sequence: CDR1 MNHNS, CDR2 SASEGT. The ends lost 0 bases at V and 4 bases at J; junction bases unmatched: 3. The chain's CDR3 is CASSEAQGSGNTIYF. The CDR3 coding sequence is TGTGCCAGCAGTGAAGCACAGGGGTCAGGAAACACCATATATTTT.

This clonotype was counted once. The junction shows a germline mismatch at one end, possibly a read error. CDR3 DNA sequence: TGTGCCACAAGAGTGACGGGGGGGAGCACTGAAGCTTGCTTT. This sequence encodes CATRVTGGSTEACF. The V call is TRBV19, the J call TRBJ1-1; maybe TRBD1 (5 bases). Germline values: CDR1 LNHDA, CDR2 SQIVND (reference sequence). This CDR3 has 14 residues.

This clonotype was detected many times. The chain links TRBV11-2 to TRBJ1-2; no clear D. The CDR3 length is 14 residues. The germline V and J ends were trimmed by 1 base and 7 bases, with 13 bases remaining between them. The germline V gene encodes CDR1 SGHAT and CDR2 FQNNGV. Written as DNA, the CDR3 is TGTGCCAGCAGCTTAGGCAACAGCTTGAGTGGCTACACCTTC. This sequence encodes CASSLGNSLSGYTF.

This clonotype was seen more than once but under ten times. The chain joins TRBV12-3 or TRBV12-4 to TRBJ2-7; a weak D match, TRBD2 (6 bases). The length of the CDR3 is 12 residues. The germline V and J ends were trimmed by 6 bases and 1 base, with 7 bases remaining between them. The CDR3 here is CASSRGSYEQYF. The CDR3 DNA reads as TGTGCCAGCAGCCGGGGGTCCTACGAGCAGTACTTC.

This clonotype has ten or more counts. CDR3 nucleotides: TGTGCCAGTACTCCTGGGGGGACAGGTTACACTGAAGCTTTCTTT. Its protein is CASTPGGTGYTEAFF. The rearrangement links TRBV7-9 to TRBJ1-1; 8 bases are a match to TRBD1. In germline, CDR1 is SEHNR, CDR2 FQNEAQ (reference sequence). The length of the CDR3 is 15 residues. V lost 9 bases to trimming and J lost 3 bases; unmatched junction nucleotides: 12.

This chain connects TRBV12-3 or TRBV12-4 to TRBJ1-2; D gene unclear. The CDR3 is 15 amino acids. V gave up 1 base and J gave up 7 bases, with 16 bases separating them. The CDR3: CASSLGLAGMRGYTF. The CDR3 nucleotides read TGTGCCAGCAGTTTAGGACTAGCGGGAATGCGTGGCTACACCTTC.

This clonotype is a singleton in its sample. CDR3 loop: CASRDRGGSPLHF. DNA for the CDR3: TGTGCCAGCCGGGACAGGGGTGGATCACCCCTCCACTTT. The chain combines TRBV19 with TRBJ1-6; 10 bases align to TRBD1. The CDR3 totals 13 residues. Germline V gives CDR1 LNHDA, CDR2 SQIVND (reference sequence). The ends lost 9 bases at V and 10 bases at J; junction bases unmatched: 6.

The rearrangement links TRBV6-6 to TRBJ1-6; D call uncertain. Germline values: CDR1 MNHNY, CDR2 SVGAGI (reference sequence). The CDR3 runs 15 residues. V was cut by 4 bases and J by 0 bases, with 7 bases left in between. CDR3 DNA sequence: TGTGCCAGCAGTTTGAAGCACTCCTATAATTCACCCCTCCACTTT. This codes for CASSLKHSYNSPLHF.

The chain is built from TRBV20-1 and TRBJ2-7; TRBD1 might be the D (5 bases). The CDR3 is 12 residues long. Germline lookup yields CDR1 DFQATT and CDR2 SNEGSKA (reference sequence). Trimming removed 4 bases at V and 3 bases at J, with 10 bases between. The CDR3 sequence is CSATGKYYEQYF. CDR3 nucleotide sequence: TGCAGTGCTACAGGGAAATACTACGAGCAGTACTTC.

The chain couples TRBV2 to TRBJ2-7; possibly TRBD2 for D (7 bases). The CDR3 totals 13 residues. V lost 5 bases and J lost 5, with 13 bases in between. Per germline, CDR1 SNHLY and CDR2 FYNNEI. The CDR3 protein is CASSPRGGHEQYF. CDR3 nucleotides: TGTGCCAGCAGTCCGAGGGGGGGGCACGAGCAGTACTTC.